The 7 T cell receptor beta chains below come from one sample, sequenced in a study of a mutant IDH1 vaccine in newly diagnosed glioma. Specified time point: week 11, during vaccination. Every vaccine dose comprised 300 ug of mutant IDH1 20-mer peptide plus topical imiquimod. Their specific antigens are unknown. Using immunoSEQ multiplex PCR, the repertoire was profiled, and TCRdb retains in-frame clones only, with some absent. The repertoire holds around 25,000 clones, with roughly 72% as singletons. The material sequenced was peripheral blood mononuclear cells (PBMCs), taken from a glioma patient whose treatment included an IDH1 peptide vaccine. The receptors shown here come from a man between 18 and 35 years old with glioma. Some clones in this sample may be carry-over from other donors' samples.

The J gene is TRBJ1-1, the V gene TRBV14; no reliable D call. The V end was cut by 4 bases, the J end by 0 bases, with 15 bases between. The V gene's germline CDR1 is SGHDN and CDR2 FVKESK. The CDR3 is 16 amino acids. The CDR3 nucleotides read TGTGCCAGCAGCCGGACGGCTTTTTCTATGAACACTGAAGCTTTCTTT. Translating gives CASSRTAFSMNTEAFF. The full variable domain, in which reference TRBV14 and TRBJ1-1 provide the parts outside the CDR3, is EAGVTQFPSHSVIEKGQTVTLRCDPISGHDNLYWYRRVMGKEIKFLLHFVKESKQDESGMPNNRFLAERTGGTYSTLKVQPAELEDSGVYFCASSRTAFSMNTEAFFGQGTRLTVV.

The J gene is TRBJ2-7, the V gene TRBV4-3; 11 bases match TRBD1. The trim removed 5 bases at V and 4 bases at J, leaving 7 bases unmatched. CDR1 is LGHNA, CDR2 YSLEER, per germline. CDR3 length: 15 amino acids. The CDR3 sequence: CASSFRDRGDYEQYF. The CDR3, as DNA: TGCGCCAGCAGCTTTAGGGACAGGGGGGATTACGAGCAGTACTTC.

This clone was found a few times. This chain links TRBV18 with TRBJ1-4, with D maybe TRBD1 (6 bases). Germline V gene sequence: CDR1 KGHSH, CDR2 LQKENI. The V gene lost 3 bases and the J gene lost 8 bases, with 10 bases spanning the gap. There are 13 residues in the CDR3. The CDR3 sequence: CASSPLDSEKLFF. The CDR3 DNA reads as TGTGCCAGCTCACCTTTGGACAGCGAAAAACTGTTTTTT.

The chain links TRBV7-9 to TRBJ2-7, with no clear D. Germline V CDR1 and CDR2: SEHNR, FQNEAQ (reference sequence). V was cut by 5 bases and J by 3 bases, with 17 bases left in between. The CDR3 has 15 amino acids. The CDR3 sequence is CASSTTGPLLYEQYF. The CDR3 nucleotides are TGTGCCAGCAGCACCACCGGGCCACTCCTCTACGAGCAGTACTTC.

The chain uses TRBV27 and TRBJ1-1; the D is unclear. Per germline, CDR1 MNHEY and CDR2 SMNVEV (reference sequence). The ends were cut back, 6 bases at V and 0 bases at J, with 20 bases in the middle. This CDR3 contains 17 residues. The CDR3 DNA reads as TGTGCCAGCAGGAGGAAGGCACCGGCCCTCATGAACACTGAAGCTTTCTTT. Translation gives CASRRKAPALMNTEAFF.

The chain couples TRBV4-1 to TRBJ2-5, with D uncertain. Trimming left V 1 base short and J 2 bases short, with 20 bases between. The length of the CDR3 is 18 residues. Looked up from germline, CDR1 is MGHRA and CDR2 is YSYEKL. The CDR3 DNA is TGCGCCAGCAGCCAAGTAAATCTAGGCTTCACAACTCAAGAGACCCAGTACTTC. Translating it yields CASSQVNLGFTTQETQYF.

V is TRBV12-5 and J is TRBJ1-2, with D possibly matching TRBD1 (6 bases). V was clipped by 5 bases and J by 8 bases, with 18 bases between them. CDR3 length: 14 amino acids. Germline CDR1 LGHNT, CDR2 FRNRAP. The CDR3: CASGLQQGAGGYTF. The CDR3 nucleotides read TGTGCTAGTGGTCTTCAACAGGGCGCGGGAGGCTACACCTTC.